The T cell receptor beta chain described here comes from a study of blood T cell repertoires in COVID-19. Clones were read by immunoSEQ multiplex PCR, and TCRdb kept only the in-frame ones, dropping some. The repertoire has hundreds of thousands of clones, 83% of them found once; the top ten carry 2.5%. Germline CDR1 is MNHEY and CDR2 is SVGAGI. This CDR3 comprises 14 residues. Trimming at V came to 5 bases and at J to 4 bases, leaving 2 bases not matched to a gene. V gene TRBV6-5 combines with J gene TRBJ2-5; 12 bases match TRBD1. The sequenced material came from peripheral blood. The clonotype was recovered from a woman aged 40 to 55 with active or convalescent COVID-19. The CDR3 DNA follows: TGTGCCAGCAGTCGGGGACAGGGGGCAGAGACCCAGTACTTC. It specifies CASSRGQGAETQYF.